Sequencing of this TCR beta chain was carried out in a study of cytomegalovirus exposure and HLA in healthy donors. Study details: The roughly 110 validation repertoires were reported in a later analysis to have been generated on the same platform as the 666 first-cohort repertoires.

A word on this clone: Its target is unknown.

Germline values: CDR1 MNHNS, CDR2 SASEGT. Deletions cut 2 bases from V and 7 bases from J, with 18 bases between. The CDR3 extends over 15 amino acids. Clones were read by immunoSEQ multiplex PCR, and TCRdb kept only the in-frame ones, dropping some. Of about 150,000 clones in the sample, just under 90% were seen once. From the 120-subject validation cohort, which was separate from the roughly 710-subject first cohort, the donors were drawn. Study outcomes and limitations: There were over 150 TCR beta chains listed as cytomegalovirus-associated. Cytomegalovirus status was reportedly diagnosed by the classifier with high sensitivity and specificity.

V usage is TRBV6-1 and J usage is TRBJ2-7; the D is unclear. This TCR was sampled from a woman aged 25-40 years in good health and CMV-seropositive. Specimen: PBMCs. This CDR3 reads CASSEKEEFRAEQYF. The CDR3 bases are TGTGCCAGCAGTGAAAAAGAGGAATTCCGCGCAGAGCAGTACTTC.